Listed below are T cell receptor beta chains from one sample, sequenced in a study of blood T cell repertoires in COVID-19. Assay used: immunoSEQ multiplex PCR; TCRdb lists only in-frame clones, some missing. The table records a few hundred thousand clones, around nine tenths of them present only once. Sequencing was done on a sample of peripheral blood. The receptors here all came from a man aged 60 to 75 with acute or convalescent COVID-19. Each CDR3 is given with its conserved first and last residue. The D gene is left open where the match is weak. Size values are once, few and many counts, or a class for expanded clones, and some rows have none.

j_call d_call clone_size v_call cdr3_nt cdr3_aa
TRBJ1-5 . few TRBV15 TGTGCCACCAGCAGAGATACCAGCGAGGAGCCCCAGCATTTT CATSRDTSEEPQHF
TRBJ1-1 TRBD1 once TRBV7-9 TGTGCCAGCAGCGCGAATGGACAGGGGAAAGCTTTCTTT CASSANGQGKAFF
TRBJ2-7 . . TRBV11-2 TGTGCCAGCAGCTTAGCCACCTCGCGGCACCCCTACGAGCAGTACTTC CASSLATSRHPYEQYF
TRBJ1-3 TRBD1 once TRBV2 TGTGCCAGCAGTAGCGGGACAGGAGGAAACACCATATATTTT CASSSGTGGNTIYF
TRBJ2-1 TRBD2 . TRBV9 TGTGCCAGCAGCGTACTTGTACTTGGGGCGGGGGACTCCTACAATGAGCAGTTCTTC CASSVLVLGAGDSYNEQFF
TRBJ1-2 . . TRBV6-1 TGTGCCAGCAGTGAAGAGGTAGGGGCTAACTATGGCTACACCTTC CASSEEVGANYGYTF
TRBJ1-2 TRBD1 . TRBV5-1 TGCGCCAGCAGCACGGCCGGGACAGGGGGTAAAGCTAACTATGGCTACACCTTC CASSTAGTGGKANYGYTF
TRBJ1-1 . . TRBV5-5 TGTGCCAGCAGCTTGGGAAAGCTTAACACTGAAGCTTTCTTT CASSLGKLNTEAFF
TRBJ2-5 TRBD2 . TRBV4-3 TGCGCCAGCAGCCAAGATCGAGGCGGGGGGGCCCGGGAGACCCAGTACTTC CASSQDRGGGARETQYF
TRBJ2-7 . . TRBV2 TGTGCCAGCCGCGAATCCAGGGCCGAGCAGTACTTC CASRESRAEQYF
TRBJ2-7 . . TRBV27 TGTGCCAGCAGCACACCGGAGGCCGGCTCCTACGAGCAGTACTTC CASSTPEAGSYEQYF
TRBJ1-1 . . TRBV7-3 TGTGCCAGCAGCTTAAACAGGAACACTGAAGCTTTCTTT CASSLNRNTEAFF
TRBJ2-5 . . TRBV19 TGTGCCAGTAGTCGGGGGACGTACCAAGAGACCCAGTACTTC CASSRGTYQETQYF
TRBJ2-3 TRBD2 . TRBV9 TGTGCCAGCAGCGCCCCAGCGGGGGTTTCAGATACGCAGTATTTT CASSAPAGVSDTQYF
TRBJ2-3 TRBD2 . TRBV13 TGTGCCAGCAGCGGCCCGGGACTAGCGGGGGGGCTCGCAGATACGCAGTATTTT CASSGPGLAGGLADTQYF
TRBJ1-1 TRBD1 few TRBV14 TGTGCCAGCAGCCAAGGGTTCAGGGCAGGGGGTTACACTGAAGCTTTCTTT CASSQGFRAGGYTEAFF
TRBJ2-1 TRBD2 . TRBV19 TGTGCCAGTAGTACCCGACTAGCGAGCTCCTACAATGAGCAGTTCTTC CASSTRLASSYNEQFF
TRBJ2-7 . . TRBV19 TGTGCCAGTAGCTCTACCACAGGGGGGGTTCTGTACGAGCAGTACTTC CASSSTTGGVLYEQYF
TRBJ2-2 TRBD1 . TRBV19 TGTGCCAGTAGCTCAGACAGGGGGCATACCGGGGAGCTGTTTTTT CASSSDRGHTGELFF
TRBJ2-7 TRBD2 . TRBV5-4 TGTGCCAGCAGCTTGGGTCTAGCGGGGGGGCGCTCCTACGAGCAGTACTTC CASSLGLAGGRSYEQYF
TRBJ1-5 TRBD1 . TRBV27 TGTGCCAGCAGCCCGGGACAGGTACTTCCCCAGCATTTT CASSPGQVLPQHF
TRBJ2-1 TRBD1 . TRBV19 TGTGCCAGTAGATCAATCGGGACAGGTAATGAGCAGTTCTTC CASRSIGTGNEQFF
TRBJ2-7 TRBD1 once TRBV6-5 TGTGCCAGCAGATCTGACAGGGTAAAGGTAGCCGAGCAGTACTTC CASRSDRVKVAEQYF